The 10 T cell receptor beta chains below were found in one sample sequenced in a study of T cell responses to AZD1222 COVID-19 vaccine. The method was immunoSEQ multiplex PCR; TCRdb's version includes in-frame clones alone and lacks a portion of them. The repertoire has over 150,000 clones, roughly nine tenths of them found once; the top ten carry 4.5% to 6%. This material consisted of peripheral blood, taken on day 0 of MenACWY control vaccination. These receptors originate from an adult in good health.

The V call is TRBV2, the J call TRBJ1-1, with 8 bases aligning to TRBD1. With V trimmed by 5 bases and J by 0 bases, 5 bases remained unmatched. The CDR3 is 15 amino acids. The germline gives CDR1 SNHLY, CDR2 FYNNEI. CDR3 nucleotide sequence: TGTGCCAGCAGTCCGACAGGGGCAATGAACACTGAAGCTTTCTTT. The encoded protein is CASSPTGAMNTEAFF. Using reference TRBV2 and TRBJ1-1 for the parts outside the CDR3, the full variable domain is EPEVTQTPSHQVTQMGQEVILRCVPISNHLYFYWYRQILGQKVEFLVSFYNNEISEKSEIFDDQFSVERPDGSNFTLKIRSTKLEDSAMYFCASSPTGAMNTEAFFGQGTRLTVV.

The chain recombines TRBV29-1 with TRBJ2-4; no firm D call. This CDR3 comprises 12 residues. V lost 7 bases, J lost 1 base, and 8 bases lay in between. Germline V gene lookup returns CDR1 SQVTM and CDR2 ANQGSEA. In DNA, the CDR3 is TGCAGCGCACTTGAGGCCAAAAACATTCAGTACTTC. Translation: CSALEAKNIQYF.

The chain combines TRBV29-1 with TRBJ2-1, with 12 bases identical to TRBD2. The germline V gene encodes CDR1 SQVTM and CDR2 ANQGSEA. The CDR3 totals 15 residues. After removal of 2 bases from V and 9 bases from J, the junction contained 8 bases not matched to a gene. CDR3 sequence: CSVEPSGGAKIEQFF. In DNA form, the CDR3 reads TGCAGCGTTGAACCTAGCGGGGGGGCCAAAATTGAGCAGTTCTTC.

V usage is TRBV10-3 and J usage is TRBJ1-1; 7 bases agree with TRBD1. CDR1 is ENHRY, CDR2 SYGVKD, per germline. This CDR3 region has 15 residues. V was clipped by 0 bases and J by 2 bases; unmatched bases: 3. Here the CDR3 reads CAISESGTDNTEAFF. The DNA of the CDR3 is TGTGCCATCAGTGAGTCCGGGACAGATAACACTGAAGCTTTCTTT.

The V call is TRBV28, the J call TRBJ1-2; TRBD1 aligns across 7 bases. Trimming at V came to 6 bases and at J to 0 bases, leaving 4 bases not matched to a gene. This CDR3 contains 14 residues. Per germline, CDR1 MDHEN and CDR2 SYDVKM. CDR3 protein: CASRYRGPNYGYTF. CDR3 coding DNA: TGTGCCAGCAGGTACAGGGGCCCTAACTATGGCTACACCTTC.

DNA of the CDR3: TGTGCCATCAGTGAGTCCGTAGCGGGGGGGCCAGATACGCAGTATTTT. It encodes CAISESVAGGPDTQYF. This chain joins TRBV10-3 and TRBJ2-3; 11 bases map to TRBD2. V dropped 0 bases and J dropped 4; count of bases not matched to a gene: 3. CDR1 ENHRY and CDR2 SYGVKD come from the germline V gene. The CDR3 runs to 16 residues.

The CDR3 DNA is TGTGCCAGCAGCCAAGCACTAGCGGGAGAGGACAATGAGCAGTTCTTC. Its translation: CASSQALAGEDNEQFF. V usage is TRBV4-2 and J usage is TRBJ2-1; 11 nucleotides align to TRBD2. Germline V lookup: CDR1 LGHNA, CDR2 YNFKEQ. J lost 5 bases, V lost 1 base, and 4 bases had no gene match. The CDR3 is 16 amino acids.

The chain has TRBV5-5 and TRBJ2-7; weak D call: TRBD2 (6 bases). Germline loops: CDR1 SGHKS, CDR2 YYEKEE (reference sequence). This CDR3 spans 14 amino acids. Trimming pared 1 base from V and 6 bases from J, leaving 14 bases between. CDR3 DNA: TGTGCCAGCAGCTTGCTAGCGATTGAAGGCGAGCAGTACTTC. Translated, it gives CASSLLAIEGEQYF.

The chain combines TRBV9 with TRBJ2-2; D unresolved. V lost 0 bases to trimming and J lost 5 bases, with 5 bases between them. The CDR3 runs to 13 residues. The germline gives CDR1 SGDLS, CDR2 YYNGEE. The CDR3 sequence: CASSVVGTGELFF. The DNA of the CDR3 is TGTGCCAGCAGCGTAGTGGGGACCGGGGAGCTGTTTTTT.

The chain combines TRBV19 with TRBJ2-5; possible D gene TRBD2, 7 bases. Germline-derived CDR1 and CDR2 are LNHDA and SQIVND (reference sequence). The V gene lost 4 bases and the J gene lost 4 bases, with 16 bases spanning the gap. CDR3 length: 15 amino acids. The CDR3 loop reads CASSTTGGLGETQYF. Written as DNA, the CDR3 is TGTGCCAGTAGTACCACCGGGGGGCTGGGAGAGACCCAGTACTTC.